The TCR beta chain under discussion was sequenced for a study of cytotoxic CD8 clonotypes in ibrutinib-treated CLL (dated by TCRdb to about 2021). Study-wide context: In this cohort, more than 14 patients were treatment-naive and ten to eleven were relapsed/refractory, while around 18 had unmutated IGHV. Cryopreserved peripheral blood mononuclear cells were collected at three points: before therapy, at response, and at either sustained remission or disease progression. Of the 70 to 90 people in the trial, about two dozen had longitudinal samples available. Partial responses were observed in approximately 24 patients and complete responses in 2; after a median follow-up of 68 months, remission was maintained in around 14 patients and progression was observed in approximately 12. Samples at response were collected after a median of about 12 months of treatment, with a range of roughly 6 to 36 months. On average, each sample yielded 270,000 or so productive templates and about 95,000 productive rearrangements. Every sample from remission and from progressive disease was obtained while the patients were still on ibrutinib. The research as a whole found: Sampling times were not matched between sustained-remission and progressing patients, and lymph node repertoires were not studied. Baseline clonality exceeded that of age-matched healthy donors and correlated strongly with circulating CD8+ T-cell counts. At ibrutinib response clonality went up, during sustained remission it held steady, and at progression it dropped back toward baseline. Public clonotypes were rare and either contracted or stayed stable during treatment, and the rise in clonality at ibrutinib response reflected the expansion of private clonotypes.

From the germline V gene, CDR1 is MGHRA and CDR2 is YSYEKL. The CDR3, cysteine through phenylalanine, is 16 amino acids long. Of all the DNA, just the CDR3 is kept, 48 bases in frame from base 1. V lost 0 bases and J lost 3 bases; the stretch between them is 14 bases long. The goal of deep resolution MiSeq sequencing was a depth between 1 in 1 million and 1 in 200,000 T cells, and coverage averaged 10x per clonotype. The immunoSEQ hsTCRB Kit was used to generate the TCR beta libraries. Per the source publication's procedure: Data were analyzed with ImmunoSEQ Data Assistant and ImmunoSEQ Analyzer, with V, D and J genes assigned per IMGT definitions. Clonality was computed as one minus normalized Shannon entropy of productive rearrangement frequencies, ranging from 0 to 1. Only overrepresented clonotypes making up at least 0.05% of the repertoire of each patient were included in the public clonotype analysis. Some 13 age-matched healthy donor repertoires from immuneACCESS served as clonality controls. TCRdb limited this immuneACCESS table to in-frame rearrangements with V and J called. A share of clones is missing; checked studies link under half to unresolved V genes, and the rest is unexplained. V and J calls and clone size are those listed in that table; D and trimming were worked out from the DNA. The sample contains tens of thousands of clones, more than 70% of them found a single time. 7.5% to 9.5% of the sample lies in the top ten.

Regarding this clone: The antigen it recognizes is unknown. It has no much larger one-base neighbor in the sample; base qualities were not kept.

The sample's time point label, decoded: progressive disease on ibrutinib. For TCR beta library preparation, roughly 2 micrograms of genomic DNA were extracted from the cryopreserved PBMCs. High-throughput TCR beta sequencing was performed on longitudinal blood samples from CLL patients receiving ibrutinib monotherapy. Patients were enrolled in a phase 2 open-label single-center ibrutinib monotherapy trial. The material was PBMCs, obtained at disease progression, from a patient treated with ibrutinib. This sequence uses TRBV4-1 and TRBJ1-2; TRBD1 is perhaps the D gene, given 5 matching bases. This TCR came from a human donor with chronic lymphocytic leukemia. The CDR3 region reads CASSQDPAGGYYGYTF. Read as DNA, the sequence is TGCGCCAGCAGCCAAGATCCAGCGGGGGGGTACTATGGCTACACCTTC.